The 10 T cell receptor beta chains below come from one sample, sequenced in a study of cytomegalovirus exposure and HLA in healthy donors (dated 2017 in TCRdb). Libraries were prepared through the immunoSEQ multiplex PCR assay. For the multiplex PCR, a mixture combining 60 forward primers for TCR Vbeta segments and 13 reverse primers for TCR Jbeta segments was used. The table comes from immuneACCESS by way of TCRdb, which keeps in-frame sequences with V and J called. Part of the clones is missing from these tables; in studies checked, under half for an unresolved V gene and the rest for unknown reasons. Recorded for this sample are around 140,000 clones; approximately 87% of them occurred a single time. The ten most abundant clones make up more than 1.5% of the sample. The sample comprised PBMCs. These receptors were taken from a man aged 35-49 years in good health and CMV-seronegative.

The V call is TRBV7-9, the J call TRBJ2-5, with 10 bases lining up with TRBD1. Germline V gene data show CDR1 as SEHNR and CDR2 as FQNEAQ (reference sequence). The CDR3 extends over 16 amino acids. The V gene end was trimmed by 5 bases and the J gene end by 0 bases; junction bases not matched to a gene: 6. CDR3 amino acids: CASSRGQGGYQETQYF. The CDR3 coding sequence is TGTGCCAGCAGCCGCGGACAGGGGGGATACCAAGAGACCCAGTACTTC.

V and J are TRBV6-1 and TRBJ2-7; possibly TRBD2 for D (6 bases). V lost 6 bases and J lost 3, with 12 bases in between. This CDR3 region has 13 residues. Per the germline V gene, CDR1 is MNHNS and CDR2 is SASEGT. DNA for the CDR3: TGTGCCAGCAGCTCTAGCGCATTCTACGAGCAGTACTTC. It is translated as CASSSSAFYEQYF.

The count of this clone is one. The gene calls are TRBV5-8 and TRBJ1-5, with 7 bases matching TRBD1. V was pared by 2 bases and J by 7 bases, with 0 bases of the junction left unmatched. Germline CDR1 is SGHTS and CDR2 is YDEGEE. The CDR3 contains 12 residues. In DNA form, the CDR3 reads TGTGCCAGCAGCTTCAGGGGGCAGCCCCAGCATTTT. Protein product: CASSFRGQPQHF.

The chain recombines TRBV5-4 with TRBJ2-7, with 10 bases aligning to TRBD2. Unmatched junction bases numbered 5, after V lost 2 bases and J lost 3 bases. Germline lookup yields CDR1 SGHNT and CDR2 YYREEE (reference sequence). The CDR3 runs to 15 residues. The CDR3 reads CASSLKSSGSYEQYF. In DNA, the CDR3 is TGTGCCAGCAGCTTAAAGTCTAGCGGGAGCTACGAGCAGTACTTC. Complete variable domain (other parts from reference TRBV5-4 and TRBJ2-7): ETGVTQSPTHLIKTRGQQVTLRCSSQSGHNTVSWYQQALGQGPQFIFQYYREEENGRGNFPPRFSGLQFPNYSSELNVNALELDDSALYLCASSLKSSGSYEQYFGPGTRLTVT.

This chain joins TRBV25-1 and TRBJ1-1; 10 bases align to TRBD1. The CDR3 sequence is 13 residues long. With V trimmed by 4 bases and J by 4 bases, 0 bases remained unmatched. Germline V gene lookup returns CDR1 MGHDK and CDR2 SYGVNS. The CDR3 is CASSGTGGTEAFF. The CDR3 nucleotides are TGTGCCAGCAGTGGGACAGGGGGCACTGAAGCTTTCTTT.

The J gene is TRBJ1-4, the V gene TRBV14, with 7 positions matching TRBD1. Germline CDR1 reads SGHDN; CDR2 reads FVKESK. The V segment lost 4 bases and the J segment 8 bases; nucleotides outside the gene matches: 7. CDR3 size: 14 residues. The CDR3 DNA reads as TGTGCCAGCAGCCGTCGACAGGGAGAAGAAAAACTGTTTTTT. This codes for CASSRRQGEEKLFF.

The V gene is TRBV5-4, the J gene TRBJ2-7, with TRBD2 matching over 9 bases. V was pared by 6 bases and J by 5 bases, with 9 bases of the junction left unmatched. This CDR3 is 14 amino acids long. From germline, CDR1 is SGHNT and CDR2 YYREEE (reference sequence). The DNA of the CDR3 is TGTGCCAGCACCCCAACCGGGACTAGCAACGAGCAGTACTTC. Its translation: CASTPTGTSNEQYF. Full variable domain (outside the CDR3, taken from reference TRBV5-4 and TRBJ2-7): ETGVTQSPTHLIKTRGQQVTLRCSSQSGHNTVSWYQQALGQGPQFIFQYYREEENGRGNFPPRFSGLQFPNYSSELNVNALELDDSALYLCASTPTGTSNEQYFGPGTRLTVT.

The chain joins TRBV5-1 to TRBJ2-5; D is possibly TRBD2 (7 bases). Germline V gives CDR1 SGHRS, CDR2 YFSETQ. Between the trimmed V and J ends, which lost 3 bases and 1 base, there was a span of 13 bases. The length of the CDR3 is 15 residues. In DNA, the CDR3 is TGCGCCAGCAGCTGGGGGGGCGGAACCCAAGAGACCCAGTACTTC. Protein product: CASSWGGGTQETQYF.

This clone was counted a few times. The genes are TRBV28 and TRBJ2-2; D gene ambiguous. V lost 4 bases and J lost 3, with 21 bases in between. This CDR3 contains 18 residues. Germline V gene lookup returns CDR1 MDHEN and CDR2 SYDVKM. The CDR3 is CASSSSSRHPGYTGELFF. The CDR3 DNA reads TGTGCCAGCAGTTCCTCGTCCAGACACCCCGGATACACCGGGGAGCTGTTTTTT.

This clone has just a few counts. The V and J genes are TRBV9 and TRBJ2-5, with 10 nucleotides matching TRBD2. This CDR3 spans 16 amino acids. J lost 2 bases, V lost 4 bases, and 8 bases had no gene match. Germline values: CDR1 SGDLS, CDR2 YYNGEE. The CDR3 here is CASSPGGTSAQETQYF. The CDR3, as DNA: TGTGCCAGCAGCCCAGGAGGGACTAGCGCACAAGAGACCCAGTACTTC.